The T cell receptor beta chain under discussion was sequenced for a study of STAT3 mutations in large granular lymphocyte leukemia (dated by TCRdb to about 2019). Background on the whole study: In roughly half of the longitudinally sequenced T-LGLL patients, canonical activating STAT3 mutations were detected. To reconstruct clonal hierarchy and dynamics, serial deep sequencing of TCRbeta CDR3 and STAT3 was performed in patients with T-cell large granular lymphocyte leukemia. On average, sequencing was done at 3 to 4 time points per patient, with the number of samplings ranging from 2 to 8. From an initial cohort of 200 to 250 LGL patients, approximately 17 representative T-LGLL cases were chosen for longitudinal sequencing of TCRbeta and STAT3. As controls, the study also included longitudinal sequencing of two patients with natural killer LGL leukemia. More than half of T-LGLL patients received one or more immunosuppressive therapy regimens, with hematologic response in 30% to 40% of those treated. Results and caveats for the whole study, not just this receptor: In about 35% of the 18 patients, TCR clonotype switching occurred after therapy, and every newly emerging clone was STAT3 wild type. Because codominant clonotypes persisted in some patients, a small but highly pathogenic clone may have been missed. Linking therapy response to changes in TCR clonal burden was complicated by variable intervals between samplings and by differing treatment regimens. Because no samples were available when a clone first appeared, clonal expansion had to be inferred from samplings taken at other points. At least one immunodominant TCRbeta clonotype was present in every T-LGLL patient, and multiple immunodominant subclonotypes appeared in about half of the T-LGLL patients. Several patients had a dominant TCR clone burden greater than the STAT3 mutant burden, which suggests that the STAT3 mutation arose secondarily within a clone that had already expanded.

The CDR3, cysteine through phenylalanine, is 13 amino acids long. CDR3 DNA is the only sequence kept; it has 39 bases, read in frame from the first base. V is clipped by 1 base and J by 9 bases, and the sequence between their germline boundaries is 13 bases long. CDR1 and CDR2, looked up from the germline V gene (reference sequence), are GTSNPN and SVGIG. DNA was extracted from blood mononuclear cells, with the same DNA used for both TCR and STAT3 sequencing. With regard to this clone: What antigen it recognizes has not been identified. Base quality data are lacking; no much larger clone is found one base away.

An Illumina MiSeq was used to sequence the TCRbeta libraries, yielding an average of about 40,000 productive templates per sample. The immunoSEQ assay, which uses multiplex PCR amplification, was used to generate TCRbeta CDR3 libraries. The paper's processing steps were these. Repertoire diversity was calculated as previously defined, and values close to 0 indicated extremely monoclonal samples. Here the immuneACCESS table is served through TCRdb, limited to in-frame sequences with V and J called. Missing clones are a known gap in these copies; in checked studies unresolved V genes cover under half, and the rest lacks a known reason. That table furnishes V, J and clone size, whereas the DNA furnished D and trimming. This sample has some 4,000 clones in its table, and about 70% of those were observed once. The top ten hold approximately 76% of the sample.

The sequenced sample consisted of peripheral blood mononuclear cells. Recombination joined TRBV30 with TRBJ2-1, with no confident D gene call. This receptor was obtained from a man aged 60 to 75 with T-cell large granular lymphocyte leukemia. Some clones in this sample may be carry-over from other donors' samples. The age is the age at diagnosis. In nucleotide form, the sequence is TGTGCCTGGAGTGCAGCAGTGGTAGGTGAGCAGTTCTTC. It is translated as CAWSAAVVGEQFF.